The rows below give T cell receptor beta chains drawn from one sample of a study of blood T cells in healthy people across ages. TCRdb fed the 5' RACE reads into MiXCR, producing one record per CDR3 protein. The sample yields roughly 1,300,000 distinct CDR3 sequences, roughly 60% seen once. What was sequenced was blood. The source of these receptors is a man aged 18 to 35 in good health. CDR3s include the opening cysteine and the closing phenylalanine or tryptophan. The order of the fields is CDR3 length, J gene, clone size, V gene, D gene, CDR3 DNA, CDR3 protein. A D gene is named only where the DNA matches it firmly. The listing skips clone size in some rows; elsewhere it reads once, few, many or a size class.

17	TRBJ2-5	few	TRBV20-1	-	TGCAGTGCCACAGTGCTAGTGTGGGCTAGTGGCCAAGAGACCCAGTACTTC	CSATVLVWASGQETQYF
15	TRBJ2-7	-	TRBV19	TRBD1	TGTGCCAGTAGTATCTCTGTGACAGGGTACTACGAGCAGTACTTC	CASSISVTGYYEQYF
12	TRBJ2-7	-	TRBV30	-	TGTGCCTTAGAGCGGGCCCCCTACGAGCAGTACTTC	CALERAPYEQYF
14	TRBJ1-2	-	TRBV15	-	TGTGCCACCAGCAGAGATAAGGGAAACTATGGCTACACCTTC	CATSRDKGNYGYTF
18	TRBJ2-3	-	TRBV4-2	TRBD2	TGTGCCAGCAGCCAACCACCGGCGGCTAGCGGGGACGCTGATACGCAGTATTTT	CASSQPPAASGDADTQYF
13	TRBJ1-1	-	TRBV29-1	-	TGCAGCGTGGGGGGACGGTTGAACACTGAAGCTTTCTTT	CSVGGRLNTEAFF
14	TRBJ2-7	-	TRBV25-1	-	TGTGCCAGCGCCCGGTTTGGCAGCGCGGGGGAGCAGTACTTC	CASARFGSAGEQYF
15	TRBJ2-3	-	TRBV20-1	TRBD2	TGCAGTGCTAGAGGCGAAGCGGGGGGGCCGCGGACGCAGTATTTT	CSARGEAGGPRTQYF
14	TRBJ2-7	-	TRBV20-1	TRBD2	TGCAGTCGAAATGGGACTAGCGTAACCTACGAGCAGTACTTC	CSRNGTSVTYEQYF
15	TRBJ1-1	-	TRBV6-6	-	TGTGCCAGCACTAACACCGGGACAACATACACTGAAGCTTTCTTT	CASTNTGTTYTEAFF
14	TRBJ1-1	many	TRBV29-1	TRBD1	TGCAGCGTTAAGTCGACAGGGACGAACACTGAAGCTTTCTTT	CSVKSTGTNTEAFF
12	TRBJ2-7	few	TRBV7-2	-	TGTGCCAGCAGCCGCAGGGTCTACGAGCAGTACTTC	CASSRRVYEQYF
14	TRBJ2-7	-	TRBV20-1	TRBD2	TGCAGTGCTCCCCTAGCGGGAGGGCCCTACGAGCAGTACTTC	CSAPLAGGPYEQYF
16	TRBJ2-6	few	TRBV14	-	TGTGCCAGCAGCCAAGGAATACTCTCTGGGGCCAACGTCCTGACTTTC	CASSQGILSGANVLTF
12	TRBJ1-6	once	TRBV13	-	TGTGCCAGCGGGAGTAATCTTTCACCCCTCCACTTT	CASGSNLSPLHF
15	TRBJ1-2	once	TRBV30	TRBD1	TGTGCCTGGATCTTCTCGGGACAGTCGCGCTATGGCTACACCTTC	CAWIFSGQSRYGYTF
14	TRBJ2-1	few	TRBV10-2	-	TGCGCCAGCAGTGAGACTGCGAGTTACAATGAGCAGTTCTTC	CASSETASYNEQFF
15	TRBJ2-5	-	TRBV12-3/TRBV12-4	TRBD2	TGTGCCAGCAGTTTGGGAGGGCCCCTACAAGAGACCCAGTACTTC	CASSLGGPLQETQYF
14	TRBJ2-2	few	TRBV29-1	TRBD1	TGCAGCGTTTTGGAGACAGGGAGCACCGGGGAGCTGTTTTTT	CSVLETGSTGELFF
15	TRBJ2-3	-	TRBV5-1	-	TGCGCCAGCAGCTTGGAGCAAGCAGGCACAGATACGCAGTATTTT	CASSLEQAGTDTQYF
14	TRBJ2-4	-	TRBV11-2	-	TGTGCCAGCAGCCAGACGACAGGAATTCATTTCCAGTACTTC	CASSQTTGIHFQYF
14	TRBJ2-1	-	TRBV6-2/TRBV6-3	-	TGTGCCAGTAAACATCCCAGCTCCTACAATGAGCAGTTCTTC	CASKHPSSYNEQFF
15	TRBJ2-1	-	TRBV12-3/TRBV12-4	-	TGTGCCAGCAGTTTAGTGGAGGGGCCCTACAATGAGCAGTTCTTC	CASSLVEGPYNEQFF